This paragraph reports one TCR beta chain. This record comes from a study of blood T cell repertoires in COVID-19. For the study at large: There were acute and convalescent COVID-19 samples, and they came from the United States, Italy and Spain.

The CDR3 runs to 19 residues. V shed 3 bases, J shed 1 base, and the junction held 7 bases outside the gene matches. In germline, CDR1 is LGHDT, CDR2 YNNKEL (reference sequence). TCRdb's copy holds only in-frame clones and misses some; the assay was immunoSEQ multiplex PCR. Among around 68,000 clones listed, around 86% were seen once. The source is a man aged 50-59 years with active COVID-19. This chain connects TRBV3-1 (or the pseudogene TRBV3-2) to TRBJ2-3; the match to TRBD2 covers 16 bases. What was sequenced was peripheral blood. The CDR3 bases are TGTGCCAGCAGCCATATTTCGGGACTAGCGGGGGGGCGCACAGATACGCAGTATTTT. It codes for CASSHISGLAGGRTDTQYF.